This TCR beta chain was captured by sequencing in a study of blood T cell repertoires in COVID-19. As originally analysed: Reference gene primers were amplified, and this amplification served to estimate nucleated cell counts. Some clones are missing from TCRdb's copy, which holds only in-frame ones; the method was immunoSEQ multiplex PCR. V, J and clone size were drawn from that table, and D and trimming were deduced from the DNA. The profile covers around 400,000 clones, with around 83% appearing a single time and about 4.8% taken by the ten largest. The germline V gene encodes CDR1 SGDLS and CDR2 YYNGEE. J was trimmed by 0 bases and V by 4 bases; bases with no gene match: 14. CDR3 length: 18 amino acids.

The gene calls are TRBV9 and TRBJ2-5; 8 nucleotides line up with TRBD2. Material for sequencing was PBMCs or T cells enriched from blood (not recorded which). The clonotype was recovered from a woman aged 50 to 60 who had recovered from COVID-19. DNA for the CDR3: TGTGCCAGCAGCCCGAGACTAAATCGGGGGGGGTACCAAGAGACCCAGTACTTC. This gives the protein CASSPRLNRGGYQETQYF.